Each of the 3 T cell receptor beta chains below was sequenced from the same sample in a study of control samples from healthy donors and cancer patients. Sequenced by immunoSEQ multiplex PCR; TCRdb stores in-frame clones only, minus some. The sample shows 80,000 to 100,000 clones, about 91% of them seen only once. Material: blood. The receptor source for this set is a man under 40 in good health.

V gene TRBV6-6 combines with J gene TRBJ2-7; 12 bases match TRBD2. The length of the CDR3 is 17 residues. Germline-derived CDR1 and CDR2 are MNHNY and SVGAGI (reference sequence). J lost 3 bases, V lost 5 bases, and 11 bases had no gene match. The DNA for the CDR3 is TGTGCCAGCAGTCTCTCAACCGGACTAGCGGGAAGCTACGAGCAGTACTTC. This encodes CASSLSTGLAGSYEQYF.

In DNA, the CDR3 is TGTGCCAGCAGCCCAGGGGGCTGGGAGCAGTACTTC. Translation gives CASSPGGWEQYF. The rearrangement joins TRBV11-2 to TRBJ2-7; the match to TRBD1 covers 8 bases. V lost 5 bases and J lost 7; bases outside the gene matches: 4. This CDR3 has 12 amino acids. Germline CDR1 and CDR2: SGHAT and FQNNGV.

This clone was recorded a few times. The genes are TRBV19 and TRBJ2-2; TRBD2 aligns across 7 bases. This CDR3 is built from 16 residues. Germline V gene lookup returns CDR1 LNHDA and CDR2 SQIVND (reference sequence). Losses at the gene ends were 1 base for V and 1 base for J; bases not matched to a gene: 3. The CDR3 nucleotides are TGTGCCAGTAGTATAGTTTCTAGCGGGAACACCGGGGAGCTGTTTTTT. It is translated as CASSIVSSGNTGELFF.